This T cell receptor (beta chain) was retrieved from a study of T cells after yellow fever vaccination. Broader study findings: Researchers report a weaker secondary response that nonetheless peaked faster, day 5 versus 15.

Germline V lookup: CDR1 SGHTA, CDR2 FQGNSA. The V and J ends lost 5 bases and 6 bases respectively, with 5 bases between them. This CDR3 contains 11 residues. One entry per CDR3 protein, called by TCRdb with MiXCR from the 5' RACE reads. The sample yields about 73,000 distinct CDR3 sequences, around 7% seen once. This clonotype appeared a few times. What it binds is not known. The source of this sequence is a man aged 25-45 years who received the YFV17D yellow fever vaccine. The chain couples TRBV7-2 to TRBJ2-1; D not resolved. This material consisted of CD8+ T cells sorted from PBMCs, taken on the day of the yellow fever booster vaccination. The CDR3 spells CASSPPNEQFF. DNA of the CDR3: TGTGCCAGCAGCCCCCCCAATGAGCAGTTCTTC.